This is a list of T cell receptor beta chains from one sample in a study of kidney transplant recipient with SARS-CoV-2 infection. A single record per CDR3 protein comes from TCRdb applying MiXCR to the reads. The sample comprises under 300,000 distinct CDR3 sequences, 25% to 30% of which are singletons, and nearly 7.5% rests with the top ten. This sample comprised a blood sample, obtained at baseline and on day 111 from a kidney transplant recipient. The receptors derive from a young adult male patient who had COVID-19 and was a kidney transplant recipient. Some T cells may arise from the graft donor. The CDR3 runs from the conserved cysteine through the conserved F or W. Fields, in order: clone size, J gene, D gene, V gene, CDR3 DNA, CDR3 protein. A D gene is named only where the DNA matches it firmly. Each size is once, few, many, or a class for an expanded clone.

many	TRBJ1-4	TRBD1	TRBV6-1	TGTGCCAGCAGTGAAACCCCCGGGACAGTTAATGAAAAACTGTTTTTT	CASSETPGTVNEKLFF
many	TRBJ1-2	NA	TRBV3-1	TGTGCCAGCAGCAGTGTACGCACCCTTCGAAAGACCTATGGCTACACCTTC	CASSSVRTLRKTYGYTF
many	TRBJ1-2	NA	TRBV7-1	TGTGCCAGCAGCTCTAGAGCTCACGAGGGAAAGACCTATGGCTACACCTTC	CASSSRAHEGKTYGYTF
many	TRBJ1-5	NA	TRBV19	TGTGCCAGTACCACCCACGGACTCGAGCCCCAGCATTTT	CASTTHGLEPQHF
many	TRBJ2-6	NA	TRBV8-2	TGTGGCAATATGCATAGGATAACACAAAGTCGGGCCAACGTCCTGACTTTC	CGNMHRITQSRANVLTF
many	TRBJ1-2	TRBD1	TRBV24-1	TGTGCCACCAGTGATAGCCGGCTTGCAGGGGGTTTGGGTAAAGGCTACACCTTC	CATSDSRLAGGLGKGYTF
many	TRBJ2-2	TRBD2	TRBV6-1	TGTGCCAGCAGTGAACTAGCGGACACCGGGGAGCTGTTTTTT	CASSELADTGELFF
many	TRBJ1-1	NA	TRBV6-5	TGTGCCAGCATGCTACAGCAGCAGAACACTGAAGCTTTCTTT	CASMLQQQNTEAFF
many	TRBJ1-5	NA	TRBV7-8	TGTGCCAGCAGCTTTGATCCCCCCAGGGACGCTCAGCCCCAGCATTTT	CASSFDPPRDAQPQHF
many	TRBJ1-5	NA	TRBV19	TGTGCCAGTAGTGCTTCGGGTCCAAATCAGCCCCAGCATTTT	CASSASGPNQPQHF